This note documents a single TCR beta chain sequence. Its antigen has not been determined. It has no much larger one-base neighbor in the sample; base qualities were not kept. The CDR1 and CDR2 encoded by the germline V gene are MNHEY and SVGAGI. Reading from cysteine to phenylalanine, the CDR3 counts 12 amino acids. Left in the record is the CDR3 DNA by itself, 36 bases read in frame from the first base. V sheds 8 bases and J sheds 2 bases, leaving 9 bases between their ends. This record belongs to a study of blood T cell repertoires in COVID-19 (dated by TCRdb to about 2020). General notes on the study: The collaborator samples originated in the United States, Italy and Spain and spanned the acute and convalescent phases of COVID-19. The material from the prospective study consisted of cDNA or gDNA derived from T cells, B-cell-depleted T cells, or PBMCs. The dataset comprised deeply sampled blood TCRbeta repertoires from subjects exposed to, actively infected with, or recovered from COVID-19. The repertoires were released in a freely available public database intended as a resource for research on the immune response to SARS-CoV-2. Samples came from the ongoing ImmuneRACE study (first 160 participants) plus 1,254 subjects from 6 global collaborators. Nearly every sample came with metadata listing a de-identified subject ID, COVID-19 status, age in years and sex. Where available, HLA class I and class II types were obtained from metadata supplied by the sample provider rather than from assay-based typing. The study at large found these results: How much clinical and demographic metadata was included differed by source and by participant, and the metadata was provided uncurated.

The collaborating institutions used their own protocols to collect whole blood in K2EDTA tubes. For TCRbeta analysis, collaborators shipped samples as frozen whole blood, isolated PBMCs, or DNA extracted from either of those sample types. TCRbeta CDR3 regions were amplified from genomic DNA using the immunoSEQ Assay, a bias-controlled multiplex PCR. The published analysis was carried out like this. The number of nucleated cells in each sample was estimated from the amplification of reference gene primers within the assay. To quantify the absolute abundance of each unique TCRbeta CDR3 rearrangement, sequence reads were collapsed and filtered. For each sample, productive Simpson clonality was calculated as the square root of Simpson's diversity index across productive rearrangements. TCRdb holds this immuneACCESS table with in-frame rearrangements only. Some clones are missing; in checked studies, unresolved V genes explain under half, and the rest has no known cause. The V and J calls and clone size come from that table; D and trimming were worked out from the DNA. Counted in this sample were about 69,000 clones; 79% of them appeared once. Jointly, the top ten make up 15% to 20% of the sample.

Sequencing was carried out using peripheral blood. The sequence was collected from a man between 60 and 75 years old with acute or convalescent COVID-19. The chain is made from TRBV6-5 and TRBJ2-5, and perhaps TRBD1 as D gene, on 6 matching bases. The sequence in DNA is TGTGCCAGCCCACAGGGACAAGAGACCCAGTACTTC. Translated, this gives CASPQGQETQYF.